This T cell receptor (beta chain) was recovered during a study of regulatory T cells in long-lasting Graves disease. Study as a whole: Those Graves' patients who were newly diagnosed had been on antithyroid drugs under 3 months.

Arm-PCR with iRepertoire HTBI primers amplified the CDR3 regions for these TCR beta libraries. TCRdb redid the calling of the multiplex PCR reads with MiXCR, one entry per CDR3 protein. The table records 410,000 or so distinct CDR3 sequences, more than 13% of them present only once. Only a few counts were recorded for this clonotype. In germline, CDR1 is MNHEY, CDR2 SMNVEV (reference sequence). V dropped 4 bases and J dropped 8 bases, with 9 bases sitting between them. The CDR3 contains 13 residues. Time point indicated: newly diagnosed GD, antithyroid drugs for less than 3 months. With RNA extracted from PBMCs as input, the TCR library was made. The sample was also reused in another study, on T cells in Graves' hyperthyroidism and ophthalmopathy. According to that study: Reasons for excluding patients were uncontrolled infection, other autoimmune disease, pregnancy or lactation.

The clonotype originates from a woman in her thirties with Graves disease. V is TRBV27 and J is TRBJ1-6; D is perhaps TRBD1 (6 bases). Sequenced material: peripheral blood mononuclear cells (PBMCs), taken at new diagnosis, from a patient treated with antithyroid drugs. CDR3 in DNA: TGTGCCAGCAGTTGGGGGCGCGATTCACCCCTCCACTTT. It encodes CASSWGRDSPLHF.